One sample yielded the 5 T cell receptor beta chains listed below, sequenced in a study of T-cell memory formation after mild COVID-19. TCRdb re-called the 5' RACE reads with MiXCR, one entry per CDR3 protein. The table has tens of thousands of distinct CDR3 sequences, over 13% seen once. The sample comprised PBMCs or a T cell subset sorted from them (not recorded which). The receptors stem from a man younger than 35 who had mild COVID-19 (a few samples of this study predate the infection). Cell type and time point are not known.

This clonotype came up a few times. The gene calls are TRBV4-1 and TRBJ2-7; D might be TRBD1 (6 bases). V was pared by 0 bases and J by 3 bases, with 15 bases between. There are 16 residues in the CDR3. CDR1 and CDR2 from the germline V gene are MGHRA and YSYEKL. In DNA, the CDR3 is TGCGCCAGCAGCCAAGAACAGGGTGCGGCCTACTACGAGCAGTACTTC. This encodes CASSQEQGAAYYEQYF.

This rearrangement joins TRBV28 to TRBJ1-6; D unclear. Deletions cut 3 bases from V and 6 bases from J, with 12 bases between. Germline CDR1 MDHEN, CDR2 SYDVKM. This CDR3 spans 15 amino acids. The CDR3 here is CASSFWKASNSPLHF. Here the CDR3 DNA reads TGTGCCAGCAGTTTTTGGAAAGCCAGTAATTCACCCCTCCACTTT.

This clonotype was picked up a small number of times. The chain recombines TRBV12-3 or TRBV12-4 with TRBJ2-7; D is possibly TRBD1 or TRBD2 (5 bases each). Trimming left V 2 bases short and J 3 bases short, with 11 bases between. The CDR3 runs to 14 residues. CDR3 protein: CASSLRDVYYEQYF. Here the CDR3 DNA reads TGTGCCAGCAGTTTAAGGGACGTCTACTACGAGCAGTACTTC.

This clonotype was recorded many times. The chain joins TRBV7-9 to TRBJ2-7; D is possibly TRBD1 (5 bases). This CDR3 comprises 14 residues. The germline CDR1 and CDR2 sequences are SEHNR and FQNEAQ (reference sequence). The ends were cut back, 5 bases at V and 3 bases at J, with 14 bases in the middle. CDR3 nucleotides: TGTGCCAGCAGCCCCCCCAACAGGCTCTACGAGCAGTACGTC. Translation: CASSPPNRLYEQYV.

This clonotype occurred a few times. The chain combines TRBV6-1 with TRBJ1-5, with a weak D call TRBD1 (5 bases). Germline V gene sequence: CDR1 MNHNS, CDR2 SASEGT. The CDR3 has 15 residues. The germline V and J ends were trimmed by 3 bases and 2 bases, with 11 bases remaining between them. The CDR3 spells CASSDGEGGNQPQHF. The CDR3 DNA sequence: TGTGCCAGCAGTGATGGGGAAGGGGGCAATCAGCCCCAGCATTTT.